The entry below gives a single T cell receptor (beta chain) sequence along with its context. Its matching antigen is unknown. The sample belongs to a study of cytomegalovirus exposure and HLA in healthy donors. General study points: Researchers counted roughly 160 TCR beta chains as cytomegalovirus-associated. Usually a TCR sequence was rare, but some public TCRs were found in many donors.

Germline V CDR1 and CDR2: MNHNS, SASEGT. The ends were cut back, 2 bases at V and 6 bases at J, with 11 bases in the middle. The CDR3 loop spans 14 amino acids. Libraries were prepared by immunoSEQ multiplex PCR; TCRdb keeps only in-frame clonotypes and omits some of them. The sample has 130,000 to 150,000 clones, about nine tenths seen once. The source is a man younger than 35 in good health and CMV-seronegative. The V and J genes are TRBV6-1 and TRBJ2-1; no clear D. The sample taken for sequencing was PBMCs. Here the CDR3 reads CASSEIRQLNEQFF. The DNA of the CDR3 is TGTGCCAGCAGTGAAATAAGACAACTCAATGAGCAGTTCTTC.